This T cell receptor (beta chain) was recovered during a study of blood T cells in healthy people across ages. Whole-study results and caveats: No conclusive comparison of naive versus antigen-experienced cells was possible with unsorted PBMCs.

Donors were systemically healthy Caucasian individuals from Russia aged about 6 to 95 years. Next came a second PCR, run for roughly 6 to 11 cycles, which used a sample-barcoded 5' primer along with a J-beta primer mix. Each sample yielded at least 3 million CDR3-containing paired-end reads. TCRdb processed the 5' RACE reads anew with MiXCR; each CDR3 protein has one entry. The sample has 750,000 to 950,000 distinct CDR3 sequences; 53% are singletons. A word on this clonotype: Its antigen is undetermined.

The CDR3 is made up of 16 amino acids. Germline CDR1 reads SGHTA; CDR2 reads FQGNSA. J lost 2 bases, V lost 2 bases, and 6 bases had no gene match. What was sequenced was blood. The sequence was obtained from a man older than 75 in good health. The genes are TRBV7-2 and TRBJ2-7; the match to TRBD1 covers 10 bases. The CDR3 coding sequence is TGTGCCAGCAGCTTATCCGGGACAGGGGCCCCCTACGAGCAGTACTTC. Protein product: CASSLSGTGAPYEQYF.